The T cell receptor (beta chain) described here comes from a study of patients and donors after allogeneic stem cell transplantation. TCRdb independently ran MiXCR on the RT-PCR reads; one entry per CDR3 protein. The repertoire includes 150,000 to 250,000 distinct CDR3 sequences, 35% to 50% of them detected once, and 33% sits in the top ten. CDR3 length equals 14 residues. Germline-derived CDR1 and CDR2 are SGDLS and YYNGEE. V was shortened by 3 bases and J by 3 bases, with 9 bases between the two germline ends. This receptor was identified in a human donor who was either an allogeneic HSCT recipient or a stem cell or donor lymphocyte infusion donor (not recorded which). It is not recorded whose cells these are; they may come from a transplant donor. Sample: blood, either unsorted or a sorted T cell fraction (not recorded which). The V call is TRBV9, the J call TRBJ1-4, with D possibly TRBD1 on 6 matching bases. The CDR3 DNA follows: TGTGCCAGCAGCGGGACAGCCTCTAATGAAAAACTGTTTTTT. Translated: CASSGTASNEKLFF. The whole variable domain, filled in from reference TRBV9 and TRBJ1-4, reads DSGVTQTPKHLITATGQRVTLRCSPRSGDLSVYWYQQSLDQGLQFLIQYYNGEERAKGNILERFSAQQFPDLHSELNLSSLELGDSALYFCASSGTASNEKLFFGSGTQLSVL.